The present T cell receptor beta chain was sequenced within a study of monozygotic twins with inflammatory bowel disease. The study, taken as a whole, reports: Researchers report that IBD patients shared fewer clonotypes with others than healthy twins, especially amid disease activity.

Remarks on this clonotype: Its specificity is unknown.

This CDR3 is 15 amino acids long. Germline V CDR1 and CDR2: SGHAT, FQNNGV. TCRdb derives one entry per CDR3 protein from the 5' RACE reads, leaving out DNA. The sample has approximately 400,000 distinct CDR3 sequences. What was sequenced was blood. The chain carries TRBV11-2 and TRBJ2-7; TCRdb outputs TRBD1, but without DNA this stays unchecked. The clonotype comes from a human donor with ulcerative colitis or Crohn's disease, or a healthy co-twin of an affected twin (not recorded which). The CDR3 sequence is CASSFGWDTHYEQYF.